Presented here are 22 T cell receptor beta chains from one specimen sequenced in a study of blood T cell repertoires in COVID-19. TCRdb's table, derived via immunoSEQ multiplex PCR, lists solely in-frame clones and lacks some. Found here are some 200,000 clones, just over 85% of them singletons; the top ten hold 3.5% to 4.5%. Specimen: PBMCs or T cells enriched from blood (not recorded which). Receptors originate from a woman in her 40s with acute COVID-19.

The chain combines TRBV3-1 (or the pseudogene TRBV3-2) with TRBJ1-2, with D possibly matching TRBD1 (5 bases). Germline V gives CDR1 LGHDT, CDR2 YNNKEL (reference sequence). The CDR3 is made up of 13 amino acids. V was shortened by 4 bases and J by 6 bases, with 12 bases between the two germline ends. The CDR3 nucleotides are TGTGCCAGCAGCCTTTCTGGAGGGGATGGCTACACCTTC. This translates into CASSLSGGDGYTF.

This clone appeared once. CDR3 sequence: CATSDSRTGLSTDTQYF. In DNA, the CDR3 is TGTGCCACCAGTGATTCCAGGACAGGCCTAAGCACAGATACGCAGTATTTT. The rearrangement joins TRBV24-1 to TRBJ2-3, with 7 bases identical to TRBD1. Germline values: CDR1 KGHDR, CDR2 SFDVKD. The CDR3 covers 17 residues. J gave up 0 bases and V 2 bases, and 7 bases lay outside the gene matches.

The genes are TRBV1 and TRBJ2-3; the table's D call TRBD2 went unverified against the DNA. TRBV1 is a listed pseudogene. The CDR3 is 17 amino acids. The CDR3 spells CTSSQDPGTSFTDTQYF. CDR3 in DNA: TGCACCAGCAGCCAAGACCCCGGGACTAGCTTCACAGATACGCAGTATTTT.

This chain connects TRBV6-5 to TRBJ1-4; D may be TRBD1 (6 bases). Trimming removed 6 bases at V and 8 bases at J, with 13 bases between. Germline CDR1 MNHEY, CDR2 SVGAGI. This CDR3 spans 13 amino acids. CDR3 protein: CASSTGKGEKLFF. CDR3 DNA sequence: TGTGCCAGCAGCACAGGGAAAGGGGAAAAACTGTTTTTT.

J is TRBJ1-1 and V is TRBV6-5; unclear D gene. V was pared by 5 bases and J by 4 bases, with 17 bases between. From germline, CDR1 is MNHEY and CDR2 SVGAGI. This CDR3 region has 15 residues. The CDR3, as DNA: TGTGCCAGCAGTAGGCTTTGGGAGTTGCGCACTGAAGCTTTCTTT. Translated: CASSRLWELRTEAFF.

This chain joins TRBV2 and TRBJ2-2, with 7 nucleotides matching TRBD2. CDR1 and CDR2 from the germline V gene are SNHLY and FYNNEI. CDR3 length: 13 amino acids. V lost 11 bases, J lost 5 bases, and 8 bases stayed unmatched. The CDR3 DNA reads TGTGCCGCCAGTCTTAGCGGGACCGGGGAGCTGTTTTTT. Its translation: CAASLSGTGELFF. Supplemented by reference TRBV2 and TRBJ2-2, the full variable domain reads EPEVTQTPSHQVTQMGQEVILRCVPISNHLYFYWYRQILGQKVEFLVSFYNNEISEKSEIFDDQFSVERPDGSNFTLKIRSTKLEDSAMYFCAASLSGTGELFFGEGSRLTVL.

The chain combines TRBV7-3 with TRBJ1-2, with D perhaps matching TRBD1 (6 bases). The germline V gene encodes CDR1 SGHTA and CDR2 FQGTGA. This CDR3 is built from 14 residues. V lost 2 bases and J lost 2, with 9 bases in between. The CDR3 DNA sequence: TGTGCCAGCAGCTTATCTCAGGGGAACTATGGCTACACCTTC. As protein: CASSLSQGNYGYTF.

J is TRBJ1-1 and V is TRBV27; no clear D gene. CDR3 length: 13 residues. The V gene's germline CDR1 is MNHEY and CDR2 SMNVEV (reference sequence). Trimming left V 3 bases short and J 5 bases short, with 10 bases between. CDR3 amino acids: CASSLRTGTEAFF. The CDR3 nucleotides are TGTGCCAGCAGTTTGCGGACTGGGACTGAAGCTTTCTTT.

This chain uses TRBV7-3 with TRBJ1-1, with unresolved D. This CDR3 comprises 13 residues. The germline V gene has CDR1 SGHTA and CDR2 FQGTGA. V lost 2 bases and J 4 bases, leaving 8 bases between the germline ends. CDR3 DNA: TGTGCCAGCAGCTTAGGGCAGTTCACTGAAGCTTTCTTT. It yields the protein CASSLGQFTEAFF.

This clone was counted once. V gene TRBV14 combines with J gene TRBJ2-3, with D maybe TRBD2 (5 bases). Trimming stripped 4 bases from V and 0 bases from J, with 14 bases between. There are 16 residues in the CDR3. Per the germline V gene, CDR1 is SGHDN and CDR2 is FVKESK. The chain's CDR3 is CASSLPSPGSTDTQYF. Here the CDR3 DNA reads TGTGCCAGCAGCCTCCCTTCCCCGGGGAGCACAGATACGCAGTATTTT.

The gene calls are TRBV10-3 and TRBJ1-1; tentative D call: TRBD1 (5 bases). The V end was cut by 5 bases, the J end by 0 bases, with 19 bases between. This CDR3 has 17 residues. Germline CDR1 ENHRY, CDR2 SYGVKD. CDR3 protein: CAISRTYNLIMNTEAFF. For the CDR3, the DNA is TGTGCCATCAGTAGGACATACAACCTAATCATGAACACTGAAGCTTTCTTT.

The chain links TRBV30 to TRBJ2-1, with 7 bases fitting TRBD2. With 3 bases clipped from V and 0 bases from J, the junction kept 5 bases outside the gene matches. Germline-derived CDR1 and CDR2 are GTSNPN and SVGIG (reference sequence). The CDR3 extends over 15 amino acids. CDR3 in amino acids: CAWRGGLSSYNEQFF. Written as DNA, the CDR3 is TGTGCCTGGAGGGGGGGGTTAAGCTCCTACAATGAGCAGTTCTTC.

This chain links TRBV11-1 with TRBJ1-2; unclear D gene. V was cut by 6 bases and J by 3 bases, with 14 bases left in between. The V gene's germline CDR1 is SGHAT and CDR2 FQDESV (reference sequence). The CDR3 spans 14 residues. For the CDR3, the DNA is TGTGCCAGCAGTTTAACCGACGGGGACTATGGCTACACCTTC. Protein sequence: CASSLTDGDYGYTF.

This chain links TRBV18 with TRBJ2-1; 10 bases are a match to TRBD1. The germline gives CDR1 KGHSH, CDR2 LQKENI. Germline trimming cut 4 bases from V and 7 bases from J; bases unmatched to any gene: 4. The CDR3 loop spans 14 amino acids. CDR3 sequence (DNA): TGTGCCAGCTCACACCGGGACAGGGGTAATGAGCAGTTCTTC. Translating gives CASSHRDRGNEQFF.

V and J are TRBV9 and TRBJ1-1, with D unclear. Germline V CDR1 and CDR2: SGDLS, YYNGEE. Deletions cut 4 bases from V and 4 bases from J, with 14 bases between. This CDR3 spans 14 amino acids. The CDR3 spells CASSPRGQTTEAFF. In DNA form, the CDR3 reads TGTGCCAGCAGCCCTCGAGGCCAGACCACTGAAGCTTTCTTT. Filled out from reference TRBV9 and TRBJ1-1, the complete variable domain reads DSGVTQTPKHLITATGQRVTLRCSPRSGDLSVYWYQQSLDQGLQFLIQYYNGEERAKGNILERFSAQQFPDLHSELNLSSLELGDSALYFCASSPRGQTTEAFFGQGTRLTVV.

The table lists this clone with a count of one. The chain couples TRBV2 to TRBJ1-2; a weak D match, TRBD1 (6 bases). There are 14 residues in the CDR3. In germline, CDR1 is SNHLY, CDR2 FYNNEI. Deletions cut 6 bases from V and 7 bases from J, with 18 bases between. The CDR3 protein is CASRGTRLTGGYTF. Here the CDR3 DNA reads TGTGCCAGCAGGGGGACACGGTTAACTGGTGGCTACACCTTC. Filled out from reference TRBV2 and TRBJ1-2, the complete variable domain reads EPEVTQTPSHQVTQMGQEVILRCVPISNHLYFYWYRQILGQKVEFLVSFYNNEISEKSEIFDDQFSVERPDGSNFTLKIRSTKLEDSAMYFCASRGTRLTGGYTFGSGTRLTVV.

The rearrangement links TRBV19 to TRBJ1-2, with 7 bases identical to TRBD1. CDR3 size: 15 residues. The germline V gene has CDR1 LNHDA and CDR2 SQIVND (reference sequence). J lost 4 bases, V lost 1 base, and 6 bases had no gene match. The CDR3 region has the DNA TGTGCCAGTAGTATAGGCGTCGGGACAGCCTATGGCTACACCTTC. It encodes CASSIGVGTAYGYTF.

The chain is built from TRBV30 and TRBJ1-4, with 8 bases that match TRBD1. CDR1 and CDR2 (germline): GTSNPN, SVGIG (reference sequence). The length of the CDR3 is 16 residues. The V gene end was trimmed by 6 bases and the J gene end by 5 bases; junction bases not matched to a gene: 14. Here the CDR3 DNA reads TGTGCCTGTAGGGGCAGGGGGCAGGGGGTAAATGAAAAACTGTTTTTT. It specifies CACRGRGQGVNEKLFF.

V gene TRBV9 combines with J gene TRBJ2-3; D gene ambiguous. V lost 3 bases and J 1 base, leaving 6 bases between the germline ends. The germline V gene has CDR1 SGDLS and CDR2 YYNGEE. The CDR3 covers 13 residues. The CDR3 region is CASSAEGTDTQYF. The CDR3, as DNA: TGTGCCAGCAGCGCCGAGGGCACAGATACGCAGTATTTT.

The V gene is TRBV20-1, the J gene TRBJ1-2; 9 bases are shared with TRBD1. V lost 3 bases, J lost 12 bases, and 14 bases stayed unmatched. This CDR3 is 14 amino acids long. Looked up from germline, CDR1 is DFQATT and CDR2 is SNEGSKA (reference sequence). The CDR3 bases are TGCAGTGCTAGTAGGGACAGGGTATTCGTGCGCCACACCTTC. It translates to CSASRDRVFVRHTF.

As for this clone: An end of the junction does not agree with germline; a read error may underlie this. The chain joins TRBV4-2 to TRBJ2-1; the match to TRBD2 covers 7 bases. The CDR3 is 12 amino acids. Germline V lookup: CDR1 LGHNA, CDR2 YNFKEQ. CDR3 nucleotides: TGTGCCAGCAGCCAAGATCGTCTAGCGGCCGTCTTC. Residues: CASSQDRLAAVF.

The chain couples TRBV18 to TRBJ1-2, with D unresolved. The CDR3 runs 14 residues. Germline V gene lookup returns CDR1 KGHSH and CDR2 LQKENI. V was pared by 3 bases and J by 2 bases, with 10 bases between. The CDR3 region is CASSPEVTNYGYTF. Here the CDR3 DNA reads TGTGCCAGCTCACCTGAGGTAACGAACTATGGCTACACCTTC.